This entry concerns a single TCR beta chain. This CDR3 has 14 amino acids. Trimming stripped 4 bases from V and 4 bases from J, with 12 bases between. The germline CDR1 and CDR2 sequences are SGHTS and YDEGEE. These data are taken from a study of blood T cell repertoires in COVID-19. The data were produced by immunoSEQ multiplex PCR, yet TCRdb's version contains in-frame clones alone and is incomplete. There are about 47,000 clones in the sample; roughly 90% occur only once, and more than 2.5% lies in the top ten. What was sequenced was peripheral blood. This TCR was recovered from a middle-aged man with active COVID-19. The chain joins TRBV5-8 to TRBJ1-5; TRBD1 might be the D (6 bases). CDR3 sequence: CASSLGTINQPQHF. CDR3 coding DNA: TGTGCCAGCAGCCTAGGGACAATAAATCAGCCCCAGCATTTT. The whole variable domain, filled in from reference TRBV5-8 and TRBJ1-5, reads EAGVTQSPTHLIKTRGQQATLRCSPISGHTSVYWYQQALGLGLQFLLWYDEGEERNRGNFPPRFSGRQFPNYSSELNVNALELEDSALYLCASSLGTINQPQHFGDGTRLSIL.